This T cell receptor beta chain was retrieved from a study of cytomegalovirus exposure and HLA in healthy donors. Study-level points and caveats: Donors were assumed by presence/absence analyses to have roughly uniform sequencing depth. No immune exposure information besides CMV serostatus was available. Later analysis suggested most CMV-associated TCR beta chains were HLA-restricted. A previous analysis found most TCR beta V segments productive roughly 90% or roughly 30% of the time.

Worth noting for this clone: Antigen specificity is unknown.

CDR1 SGHTA and CDR2 FQGNSA come from the germline V gene. V lost 4 bases to trimming and J lost 2 bases, with 12 bases between them. The length of the CDR3 is 15 residues. PCR employed 60 Vbeta and 13 Jbeta primers. TCRdb keeps only in-frame clones here, not all; method: immunoSEQ multiplex PCR. The data hold around 160,000 clones, with over 60% observed a single time. Sequenced: PBMCs. This receptor was taken from a young woman in good health and CMV-seronegative. This chain joins TRBV7-2 and TRBJ1-5; unclear D gene. CDR3 protein: CASSSRYRGNQPQHF. In DNA, the CDR3 is TGTGCCAGCAGCTCCCGTTATCGGGGCAATCAGCCCCAGCATTTT. Supplemented by reference TRBV7-2 and TRBJ1-5, the full variable domain reads GAGVSQSPSNKVTEKGKDVELRCDPISGHTALYWYRQSLGQGLEFLIYFQGNSAPDKSGLPSDRFSAERTGGSVSTLTIQRTQQEDSAVYLCASSSRYRGNQPQHFGDGTRLSIL.